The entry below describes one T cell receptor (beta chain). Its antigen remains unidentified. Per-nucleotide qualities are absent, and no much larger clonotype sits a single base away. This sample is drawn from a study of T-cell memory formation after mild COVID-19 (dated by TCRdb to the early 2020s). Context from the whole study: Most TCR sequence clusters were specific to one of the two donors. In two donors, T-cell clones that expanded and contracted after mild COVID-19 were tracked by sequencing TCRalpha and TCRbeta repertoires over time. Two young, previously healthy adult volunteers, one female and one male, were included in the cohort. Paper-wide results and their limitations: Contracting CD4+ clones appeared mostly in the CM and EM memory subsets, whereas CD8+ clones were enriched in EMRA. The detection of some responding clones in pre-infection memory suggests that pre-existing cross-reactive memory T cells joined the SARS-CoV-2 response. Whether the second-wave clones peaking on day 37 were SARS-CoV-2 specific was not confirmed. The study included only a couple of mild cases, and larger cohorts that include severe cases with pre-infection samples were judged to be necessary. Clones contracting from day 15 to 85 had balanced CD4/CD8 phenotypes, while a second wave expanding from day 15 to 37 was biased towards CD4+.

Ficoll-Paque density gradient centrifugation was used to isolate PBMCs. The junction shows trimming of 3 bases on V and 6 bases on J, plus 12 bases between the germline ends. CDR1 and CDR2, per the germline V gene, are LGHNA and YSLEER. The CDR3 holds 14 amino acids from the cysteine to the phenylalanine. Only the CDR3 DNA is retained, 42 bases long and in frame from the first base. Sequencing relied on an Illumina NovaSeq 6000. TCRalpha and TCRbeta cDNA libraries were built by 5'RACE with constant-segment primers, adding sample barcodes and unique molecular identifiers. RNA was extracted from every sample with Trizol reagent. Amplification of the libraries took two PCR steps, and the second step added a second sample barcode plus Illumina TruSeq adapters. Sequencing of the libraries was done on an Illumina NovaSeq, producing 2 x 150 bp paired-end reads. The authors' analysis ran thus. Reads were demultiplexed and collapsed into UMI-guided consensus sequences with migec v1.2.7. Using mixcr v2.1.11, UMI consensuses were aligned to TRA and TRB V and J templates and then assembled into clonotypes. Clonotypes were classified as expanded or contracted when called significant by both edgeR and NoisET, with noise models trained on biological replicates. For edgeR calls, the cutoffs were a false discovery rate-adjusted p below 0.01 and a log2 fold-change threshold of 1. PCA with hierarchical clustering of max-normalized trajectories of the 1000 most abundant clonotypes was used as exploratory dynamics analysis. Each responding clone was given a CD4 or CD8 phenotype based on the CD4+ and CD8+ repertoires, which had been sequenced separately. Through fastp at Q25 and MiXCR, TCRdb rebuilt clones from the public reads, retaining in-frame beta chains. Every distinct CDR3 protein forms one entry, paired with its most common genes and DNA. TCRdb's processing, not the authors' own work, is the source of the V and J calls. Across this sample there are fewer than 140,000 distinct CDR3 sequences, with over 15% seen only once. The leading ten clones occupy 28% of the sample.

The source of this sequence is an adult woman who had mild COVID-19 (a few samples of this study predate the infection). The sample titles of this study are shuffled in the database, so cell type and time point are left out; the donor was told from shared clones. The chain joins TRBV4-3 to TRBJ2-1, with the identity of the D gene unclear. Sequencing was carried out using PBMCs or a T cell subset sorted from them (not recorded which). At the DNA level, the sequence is TGCGCCAGCAGCCATCAGGACCCCGCCAATGAGCAGTTCTTC. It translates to CASSHQDPANEQFF.